The 18 T cell receptor beta chains below were found in one sample sequenced in a study of blood T cell repertoires in COVID-19. Profiled with immunoSEQ multiplex PCR; TCRdb holds only in-frame clones, not every one. The repertoire holds some 190,000 clones, with about 85% as singletons. The source material was peripheral blood. The source of these receptors is a woman of 80 years or more with acute or convalescent COVID-19.

CDR3 in DNA: TGTGCCAGTAGTCCGAGACTAGCGGGAGTATGGGAGGCCCAGTACTTC. Encoded protein: CASSPRLAGVWEAQYF. This chain uses TRBV19 with TRBJ2-5; 12 bases are a match to TRBD2. Germline V gene lookup returns CDR1 LNHDA and CDR2 SQIVND (reference sequence). This CDR3 has 16 amino acids. Trimming cost V 5 bases and J 9 bases; bases outside gene matches: 13.

V gene TRBV2 combines with J gene TRBJ1-2, with TRBD1 identical over 9 bases. The CDR3 sequence is 14 residues long. The J segment lost 8 bases and the V segment lost 10 bases, leaving 14 bases of the junction unmatched. Germline V gives CDR1 SNHLY, CDR2 FYNNEI. Written as DNA, the CDR3 is TGTGCCACCAACCGGGACAGGGAGCTTCGGGGCTACACCTTC. Amino acid sequence: CATNRDRELRGYTF.

This clone was observed a few times. The gene calls are TRBV7-2 and TRBJ1-1, with D possibly being TRBD1 (6 bases). The CDR3 contains 16 residues. The germline V and J ends were trimmed by 1 base and 1 base, with 13 bases remaining between them. CDR1 and CDR2 (germline): SGHTA, FQGNSA. CDR3 sequence reads: CASSLVYLRGNTEAFF. The CDR3 nucleotides read TGTGCCAGCAGCTTAGTATACCTCAGGGGGAACACTGAAGCTTTCTTT. Variable domain in full (rest from reference TRBV7-2 and TRBJ1-1): GAGVSQSPSNKVTEKGKDVELRCDPISGHTALYWYRQSLGQGLEFLIYFQGNSAPDKSGLPSDRFSAERTGGSVSTLTIQRTQQEDSAVYLCASSLVYLRGNTEAFFGQGTRLTVV.

This clone was seen only once. The chain links TRBV2 to TRBJ1-5, with 7 bases aligning to TRBD1. The germline V gene encodes CDR1 SNHLY and CDR2 FYNNEI. The CDR3 contains 14 residues. The trim removed 2 bases at V and 6 bases at J, leaving 4 bases unmatched. CDR3 sequence (DNA): TGTGCCAGCAGTGAATCAACAGGGGCTCAGCCCCAGCATTTT. Protein: CASSESTGAQPQHF.

This chain joins TRBV3-1 (or the pseudogene TRBV3-2) and TRBJ2-7; 7 bases agree with TRBD2. The J segment lost 2 bases and the V segment lost 4 bases, leaving 5 bases of the junction unmatched. From germline, CDR1 is LGHDT and CDR2 YNNKEL (reference sequence). This CDR3 contains 14 residues. Here the CDR3 reads CASSPWGRAYEQYF. The CDR3, as DNA: TGTGCCAGCAGCCCATGGGGGAGGGCCTACGAGCAGTACTTC.

V is TRBV2 and J is TRBJ2-7; weak D call: TRBD2 (5 bases). The CDR3 loop spans 14 amino acids. Germline V gene lookup returns CDR1 SNHLY and CDR2 FYNNEI. Trimming pared 10 bases from V and 4 bases from J, leaving 20 bases between. The CDR3: CAIGKVEEAYEQYF. In nucleotides, the CDR3 is TGTGCCATCGGGAAAGTGGAGGAGGCATACGAGCAGTACTTC.

The rearrangement links TRBV11-2 to TRBJ2-1, with TRBD2 matching over 8 bases. Per germline, CDR1 SGHAT and CDR2 FQNNGV. V gave up 2 bases and J gave up 6 bases; unmatched junction bases: 6. The CDR3 has 15 residues. Here the CDR3 DNA reads TGTGCCAGCAGCTTAAGACTAGCGAGCGGCAATGAGCAGTTCTTC. Encoded protein: CASSLRLASGNEQFF.

V gene TRBV6-5 combines with J gene TRBJ1-1; 7 positions match TRBD1. V gave up 6 bases and J gave up 4 bases; unmatched junction bases: 8. The CDR3 has 14 residues. Looked up from germline, CDR1 is MNHEY and CDR2 is SVGAGI. The DNA of the CDR3 is TGTGCCAGCAGGAGACAGGGTAGGGGCACTGAAGCTTTCTTT. Translated, it gives CASRRQGRGTEAFF.

The V gene is TRBV6-5, the J gene TRBJ1-1, with 10 bases identical to TRBD1. Germline assignment: CDR1 MNHEY and CDR2 SVGAGI. This CDR3 contains 13 residues. V was clipped by 6 bases and J by 4 bases; unmatched bases: 2. DNA for the CDR3: TGTGCCAGCAGGAGGACAGGGGGCACTGAAGCTTTCTTT. It translates to CASRRTGGTEAFF.

Turning to this clone: This sample also contains other DNA sequences that code for the same CDR3. The chain uses TRBV18 and TRBJ1-2; TRBD1 aligns across 10 bases. Germline-derived CDR1 and CDR2 are KGHSH and LQKENI. The CDR3 consists of 14 residues. J gave up 4 bases and V 2 bases, and 1 base lay outside the gene matches. As DNA, the CDR3 is TGTGCCAGCTCACCAGGGACAGGGGTCTATGGCTACACCTTC. Its translation: CASSPGTGVYGYTF.

To note about this clone: A read error may account for a junction end that differs from germline. This chain connects TRBV5-4 to TRBJ2-5; D is unclear. CDR3 length equals 8 residues. Germline V gene sequence: CDR1 SGHNT, CDR2 YYREEE (reference sequence). CDR3 residues: CASISRDF. The CDR3 coding sequence is TGTGCCAGCATCTCGCGAGACTTC.

The chain recombines TRBV29-1 with TRBJ1-1; possible D gene TRBD1, 5 bases. V was pared by 3 bases and J by 4 bases, with 18 bases between. The CDR3 has 15 residues. In germline, CDR1 is SQVTM, CDR2 ANQGSEA. The CDR3 DNA sequence: TGCAGCGTTGAGAGGCCACGGCAGGGAGGCACTGAAGCTTTCTTT. Translated, it gives CSVERPRQGGTEAFF.

This chain links TRBV7-2 with TRBJ1-5; D gene ambiguous. This CDR3 spans 17 amino acids. Germline V gene data show CDR1 as SGHTA and CDR2 as FQGNSA. V was shortened by 1 base and J by 4 bases, with 17 bases between the two germline ends. CDR3 amino acids: CASSLVGPGLINQPQHF. In DNA, the CDR3 is TGTGCCAGCAGCTTAGTCGGTCCGGGGTTAATAAATCAGCCCCAGCATTTT. Variable domain in full (rest from reference TRBV7-2 and TRBJ1-5): GAGVSQSPSNKVTEKGKDVELRCDPISGHTALYWYRQSLGQGLEFLIYFQGNSAPDKSGLPSDRFSAERTGGSVSTLTIQRTQQEDSAVYLCASSLVGPGLINQPQHFGDGTRLSIL.

The chain carries TRBV7-8 and TRBJ2-3; TRBD2 matches at 9 bases. Germline CDR1 reads SGHVS; CDR2 reads FQNEAQ. V shed 3 bases, J shed 1 base, and the junction held 2 bases outside the gene matches. The CDR3 sequence is 15 residues long. This CDR3 is CASSLRLAGTDTQYF. For the CDR3, the DNA is TGTGCCAGCAGCTTGCGACTAGCGGGCACAGATACGCAGTATTTT.

The chain carries TRBV9 and TRBJ2-7, with D unclear. V was trimmed by 4 bases and J by 3 bases, leaving 8 bases between them. The length of the CDR3 is 12 residues. Germline V lookup: CDR1 SGDLS, CDR2 YYNGEE. The CDR3: CASSFNSYEQYF. DNA of the CDR3: TGTGCCAGCAGCTTTAACAGCTACGAGCAGTACTTC.

A single count supports this clone. The chain combines TRBV7-9 with TRBJ2-1, with TRBD2 as a possible D gene (5 bases). V was shortened by 5 bases and J by 2 bases, with 7 bases between the two germline ends. This CDR3 contains 13 residues. CDR1 and CDR2 (germline): SEHNR, FQNEAQ (reference sequence). The CDR3 reads CASSPGTYNEQFF. CDR3 DNA sequence: TGTGCCAGCAGCCCGGGGACCTACAATGAGCAGTTCTTC.

The gene calls are TRBV19 and TRBJ2-5; possibly TRBD1 for D (6 bases). Germline CDR1 and CDR2: LNHDA and SQIVND (reference sequence). The CDR3 runs to 17 residues. Trimming removed 5 bases from V and 1 base from J, with 20 bases in between. CDR3 sequence reads: CASSPIGRIQGQETQYF. The CDR3, as DNA: TGTGCCAGTAGTCCTATAGGGAGAATACAGGGCCAAGAGACCCAGTACTTC.

This clone was found once. An end of the junction differs from the germline gene, which may be a read error. Different DNA sequences within this sample yield the same CDR3. This chain's CDR3 is CASSPPGQRNEKLFF. For the CDR3, the DNA is TGTGCCAGCTCCCCACCGGGACAACGTAATGAAAAACTGTTTTTT. The rearrangement uses TRBV18 and TRBJ1-4; TRBD1 is a possible D gene (6 bases). The germline gives CDR1 KGHSH, CDR2 LQKENI. CDR3 length equals 15 residues.